In its sample, the clone carrying this T cell receptor (beta chain) was seen once. Its target is unknown. Generated by immunoSEQ multiplex PCR, the TCRdb table keeps only in-frame clones and is missing some. This sample yields over 150,000 clones, of which 88% are seen a single time; 2.5% to 4% belongs to the top ten. The sample originates from a study of T cell responses to AZD1222 COVID-19 vaccine. General study results and limits: The study sampled repertoires only after the peak T cell response. Seropositive AZD1222 recipients at baseline numbered only five or six.

The receptor was isolated from an adult in good health. Sequences were derived from peripheral blood, sampled on day 0 of AZD1222 vaccination.

CDR3 coding DNA: TGTGCCAGCAGCTCGGGACGGAGTTCCACTAACTATGGCTACACCTTC. This codes for CASSSGRSSTNYGYTF. J is TRBJ1-2 and V is TRBV7-9, with D perhaps TRBD1 (5 bases). This CDR3 spans 16 amino acids. The germline V and J ends were trimmed by 4 bases and 0 bases, with 15 bases remaining between them. CDR1 is SEHNR and CDR2 is FQNEAQ in the germline V gene (reference sequence). The full variable domain, with the rest looked up from reference TRBV7-9 and TRBJ1-2, is DTGVSQNPRHKITKRGQNVTFRCDPISEHNRLYWYRQTLGQGPEFLTYFQNEAQLEKSRLLSDRFSAERPKGSFSTLEIQRTEQGDSAMYLCASSSGRSSTNYGYTFGSGTRLTVV.